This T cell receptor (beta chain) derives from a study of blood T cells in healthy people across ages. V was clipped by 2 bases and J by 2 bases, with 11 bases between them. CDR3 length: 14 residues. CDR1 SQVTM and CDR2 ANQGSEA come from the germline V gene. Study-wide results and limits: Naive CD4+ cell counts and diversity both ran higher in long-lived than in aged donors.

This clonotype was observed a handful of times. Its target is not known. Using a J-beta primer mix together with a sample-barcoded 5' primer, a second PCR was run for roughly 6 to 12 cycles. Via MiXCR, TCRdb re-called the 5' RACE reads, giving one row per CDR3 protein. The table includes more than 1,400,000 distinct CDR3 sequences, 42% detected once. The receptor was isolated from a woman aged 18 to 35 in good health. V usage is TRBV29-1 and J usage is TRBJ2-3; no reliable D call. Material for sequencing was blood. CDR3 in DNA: TGCAGCGTTGAAAGGCAGCTTTCCACAGATACGCAGTATTTT. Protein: CSVERQLSTDTQYF.